The clone carrying this T cell receptor (beta chain) was counted a single time. What it binds is not known. Distinct nucleotide sequences in the sample also encode this CDR3. After isolation, RNA underwent reverse transcription to generate cDNA as the sequencing template. Assay: immunoSEQ multiplex PCR; the TCRdb copy retains only in-frame clones and omits some. This sample yields about 160,000 clones, of which less than 70% are seen a single time; approximately 15% belongs to the top ten. CDR3 length: 13 residues. Germline CDR1 GTSNPN, CDR2 SVGIG (reference sequence). Trimming left V 2 bases short and J 0 bases short, with 7 bases between. Treatment of the sample: oral pan-JAK inhibitor, 5-10 mg twice daily. Alopecia areata patients gave lesional scalp punch biopsies and peripheral blood samples. These data are taken from a study of CD8+ T cells in alopecia areata. Study-wide context: Dosing with tofacitinib proceeded for 6 to 18 months, followed by 6 months off drug.

Study conclusions and caveats: Clonality in the scalp and expanded CD8+ clones ranked among the top 100 were significantly decreased by tofacitinib. Between patients, shared TCR sequences were less clear than in mice. This was possibly due in part to HLA diversity in the patient population.

This specimen consisted of CD4+ T cells sorted from blood, obtained at week 24, from a patient treated with tofacitinib. The chain employs TRBV30 and TRBJ1-1; a weak D match, TRBD1 (6 bases). This receptor was obtained from a human donor with alopecia areata. The CDR3 bases are TGTGCCTGGAGTCAGGGGTTGAACACTGAAGCTTTCTTT. Protein sequence: CAWSQGLNTEAFF.